Each of the 30 T cell receptor beta chains below was sequenced from the same sample in a study of blood T cell repertoires in COVID-19. Profiled with immunoSEQ multiplex PCR; TCRdb holds only in-frame clones, not every one. In the table there are fewer than 350,000 clones, around 86% of which are singletons. Sequenced material: PBMCs or T cells enriched from blood (not recorded which). The receptors here all came from a woman aged 40 to 55 with acute COVID-19.

DNA for the CDR3: TGTGCCAGCAGCTCACCCCCGGGACAGGGGGGTCAGGTGTCCTACAATGAGCAGTTCTTC. As protein: CASSSPPGQGGQVSYNEQFF. This chain uses TRBV5-4 with TRBJ2-1; 11 bases are a match to TRBD1. The CDR3 has 20 residues. After removal of 3 bases from V and 1 base from J, the junction contained 15 bases not matched to a gene. The germline CDR1 and CDR2 sequences are SGHNT and YYREEE (reference sequence).

The chain uses TRBV6-2 or TRBV6-3 and TRBJ1-1; 8 bases fit TRBD1. The germline V gene encodes CDR1 MNHEY and CDR2 SVGEGT. CDR3 size: 14 residues. With V trimmed by 3 bases and J by 5 bases, 5 bases remained unmatched. The CDR3 protein is CASSYSDRGTEAFF. The CDR3 DNA follows: TGTGCCAGCAGTTATTCTGACAGGGGTACTGAAGCTTTCTTT.

The chain recombines TRBV27 with TRBJ2-3; the match to TRBD2 covers 7 bases. The V and J ends lost 5 bases and 1 base, in that order; junction bases with no gene match: 9. CDR1 and CDR2 from the germline V gene are MNHEY and SMNVEV (reference sequence). CDR3 length equals 16 residues. The CDR3, as DNA: TGTGCCAGCAGTCCCGGACACGGGAGGCGCACAGATACGCAGTATTTT. This gives the protein CASSPGHGRRTDTQYF.

V gene TRBV10-3 combines with J gene TRBJ2-5; 12 bases line up with TRBD2. The germline gives CDR1 ENHRY, CDR2 SYGVKD. The J segment lost 2 bases and the V segment lost 6 bases, leaving 10 bases of the junction unmatched. CDR3 length: 17 amino acids. CDR3 region: CAISEGLAGGLQETQYF. The DNA for the CDR3 is TGTGCCATCAGCGAGGGCCTAGCGGGGGGGTTGCAAGAGACCCAGTACTTC.

This clone appeared once. The V and J genes are TRBV5-1 and TRBJ2-7; TRBD1 matches at 10 bases. J gave up 2 bases and V 2 bases, and 10 bases lay outside the gene matches. This CDR3 comprises 17 residues. CDR1 and CDR2 (germline): SGHRS, YFSETQ. CDR3: CASSFSPGTGATYEQYF. CDR3 bases: TGCGCCAGCAGCTTCTCTCCCGGGACAGGGGCAACCTACGAGCAGTACTTC.

The chain links TRBV27 to TRBJ1-6; D perhaps matches TRBD1 (6 bases). This CDR3 contains 17 residues. Trimming shortened V by 7 bases and J by 7 bases, and 23 bases separated the two germline ends. Germline CDR1 and CDR2: MNHEY and SMNVEV (reference sequence). The CDR3 is CASTPRGGAVGNSPLHF. CDR3 bases: TGTGCCAGCACCCCTCGGGGGGGGGCCGTAGGCAATTCACCCCTCCACTTT.

The chain recombines TRBV12-3 or TRBV12-4 with TRBJ2-1; no clear D gene. The CDR3 length is 10 residues. The V end was cut by 5 bases, the J end by 10 bases, with 6 bases between. The CDR3 coding sequence is TGTGCCAGCAGTACCTACGAGCAGTTCTTC. It codes for CASSTYEQFF.

This clone was seen only a few times. The chain uses TRBV5-4 and TRBJ2-7; D is perhaps TRBD2 (5 bases). This CDR3 is 15 amino acids long. CDR1 and CDR2 from the germline V gene are SGHNT and YYREEE (reference sequence). Trimming stripped 4 bases from V and 3 bases from J, with 17 bases between. In DNA, the CDR3 is TGTGCCAGCAGCCCATGGCGATCCGGGGACTACGAGCAGTACTTC. Its protein is CASSPWRSGDYEQYF.

This chain uses TRBV9 with TRBJ1-5; TRBD1 is a possible D gene (6 bases). The V end was cut by 0 bases, the J end by 1 base, with 8 bases between. The germline V gene has CDR1 SGDLS and CDR2 YYNGEE. CDR3 length: 15 amino acids. The CDR3 region has the DNA TGTGCCAGCAGCGTAGGGGGGCGAAGCAATCAGCCCCAGCATTTT. This sequence encodes CASSVGGRSNQPQHF. The full variable domain, in which reference TRBV9 and TRBJ1-5 provide the parts outside the CDR3, is DSGVTQTPKHLITATGQRVTLRCSPRSGDLSVYWYQQSLDQGLQFLIQYYNGEERAKGNILERFSAQQFPDLHSELNLSSLELGDSALYFCASSVGGRSNQPQHFGDGTRLSIL.

This clone came up a few times. The rearrangement uses TRBV14 and TRBJ1-1; weak D call: TRBD1 (5 bases). The CDR3 is 12 amino acids. Trimming removed 2 bases at V and 10 bases at J, with 11 bases between. In germline, CDR1 is SGHDN, CDR2 FVKESK. The CDR3 nucleotides are TGTGCCAGCAGCCAACAGGGTATTGGAGCTTTCTTT. Encoded protein: CASSQQGIGAFF.

The sample holds one count of this clone. The rearrangement joins TRBV3-1 (or the pseudogene TRBV3-2) to TRBJ2-7, with TRBD2 identical over 14 bases. This CDR3 is 18 amino acids long. Germline-derived CDR1 and CDR2 are LGHDT and YNNKEL (reference sequence). The junction had 11 bases not matched to a gene; V was cut back by 0 bases and J by 7 bases. The CDR3: CASSQDCGTSGRISEQYF. CDR3 sequence (DNA): TGTGCCAGCAGCCAAGATTGTGGGACTAGCGGGAGAATTAGTGAGCAGTACTTC.

The rearrangement joins TRBV9 to TRBJ2-1; 11 bases align to TRBD2. The V gene's germline CDR1 is SGDLS and CDR2 YYNGEE. The CDR3 has 18 residues. V dropped 0 bases and J dropped 9; count of bases not matched to a gene: 14. The CDR3 protein is CASSVAGSGGAAFGEQFF. The CDR3 coding sequence is TGTGCCAGCAGCGTAGCTGGTAGCGGGGGGGCCGCCTTTGGTGAGCAGTTCTTC.

J is TRBJ2-3 and V is TRBV13, with a possible D match to TRBD1 (6 bases). V was trimmed by 4 bases and J by 2 bases, leaving 16 bases between them. The CDR3 extends over 16 amino acids. Germline V gives CDR1 PRHDT, CDR2 FYEKMQ (reference sequence). The CDR3 here is CASSSTTGSDTDTQYF. The DNA for the CDR3 is TGTGCCAGCAGCTCGACAACAGGGTCCGACACAGATACGCAGTATTTT.

The rearrangement uses TRBV4-2 and TRBJ1-6; 7 bases fit TRBD1. J gave up 8 bases and V 5 bases, and 21 bases lay outside the gene matches. CDR1 LGHNA and CDR2 YNFKEQ come from the germline V gene. CDR3 length equals 19 residues. The CDR3 DNA follows: TGTGCCAGCAGCTACTCGGGACAGACGAAAAAAATCATCTATTCACCCCTCCACTTT. Translated: CASSYSGQTKKIIYSPLHF.

The rearrangement uses TRBV29-1 and TRBJ2-1, with D maybe TRBD2 (5 bases). The germline V gene encodes CDR1 SQVTM and CDR2 ANQGSEA. Trimming cost V 7 bases and J 1 base, with 11 bases left between them. This CDR3 region has 13 residues. CDR3 nucleotides: TGCAGCGGAAGCGGATTGTCCTACAATGAGCAGTTCTTC. Translation: CSGSGLSYNEQFF.

This clone was detected once. The V gene is TRBV21-1, the J gene TRBJ2-1; no check of the table's D call, TRBD1, against the DNA was made. TRBV21-1 is given as a pseudogene. The CDR3 covers 14 residues. This chain's CDR3 is CASSAQTGFGEQFF. Written as DNA, the CDR3 is TGTGCCAGCAGCGCCCAAACAGGGTTCGGTGAGCAGTTCTTC.

The chain uses TRBV5-4 and TRBJ1-1; no definite D call. This CDR3 is 15 amino acids long. Germline values: CDR1 SGHNT, CDR2 YYREEE (reference sequence). V lost 5 bases and J 2 bases, leaving 16 bases between the germline ends. DNA of the CDR3: TGTGCCAGCAGTTCCCCGCAGGATCGCAACACTGAAGCTTTCTTT. It translates to CASSSPQDRNTEAFF.

V gene TRBV7-2 combines with J gene TRBJ2-3; tentative D call: TRBD2 (5 bases). CDR3 length: 14 amino acids. From germline, CDR1 is SGHTA and CDR2 FQGNSA. V was trimmed by 6 bases and J by 2 bases, leaving 12 bases between them. This CDR3 reads CASRHRLSTDTQYF. CDR3 nucleotides: TGTGCCAGCAGACACAGACTATCCACAGATACGCAGTATTTT.

The sample holds a few counts of this clone. The chain carries TRBV7-2 and TRBJ1-1; D not certain. CDR1 and CDR2 from the germline V gene are SGHTA and FQGNSA. V was trimmed by 4 bases and J by 1 base, leaving 10 bases between them. CDR3 length: 14 residues. CDR3 sequence reads: CASSSPPGNTEAFF. The CDR3 DNA is TGTGCCAGCAGCTCCCCGCCGGGGAACACTGAAGCTTTCTTT.

This clone has just one count. The gene calls are TRBV18 and TRBJ2-2; TRBD1 might be the D (5 bases). Trimming took off 4 bases at V and 7 bases at J, with 16 bases between the two ends. CDR1 is KGHSH and CDR2 is LQKENI in the germline V gene. This CDR3 spans 15 amino acids. CDR3 nucleotides: TGTGCCAGCTCACTTCGGACACCCCAAGGCGGGGAGCTGTTTTTT. It translates to CASSLRTPQGGELFF. The variable domain in full, completed from reference TRBV18 and TRBJ2-2, reads NAGVMQNPRHLVRRRGQEARLRCSPMKGHSHVYWYRQLPEEGLKFMVYLQKENIIDESGMPKERFSAEFPKEGPSILRIQQVVRGDSAAYFCASSLRTPQGGELFFGEGSRLTVL.

The chain has TRBV9 and TRBJ1-1; 7 bases are a match to TRBD1. Germline V CDR1 and CDR2: SGDLS, YYNGEE. The V gene end was trimmed by 0 bases and the J gene end by 1 base; junction bases not matched to a gene: 3. This CDR3 spans 15 amino acids. The CDR3 sequence is CASSVDRTGNTEAFF. The CDR3 region has the DNA TGTGCCAGCAGCGTAGATAGGACAGGGAACACTGAAGCTTTCTTT.

This sequence joins TRBV28 and TRBJ1-1; TRBD1 aligns across 8 bases. The CDR3 consists of 14 residues. CDR1 is MDHEN, CDR2 SYDVKM, per germline. J gave up 1 base and V 7 bases, and 5 bases lay outside the gene matches. The CDR3 here is CASTLGQANTEAFF. The CDR3 DNA reads as TGTGCCAGCACCCTGGGACAGGCGAACACTGAAGCTTTCTTT.

The chain combines TRBV19 with TRBJ1-2; the match to TRBD1 covers 7 bases. This CDR3 has 13 residues. The germline V gene has CDR1 LNHDA and CDR2 SQIVND (reference sequence). The CDR3 here is CGSRGDRNYGYTF. In nucleotides, the CDR3 is TGTGGTTCAAGAGGGGACAGAAACTATGGCTACACCTTC.

The J gene is TRBJ2-3, the V gene TRBV4-2; 8 positions agree with TRBD2. This CDR3 has 14 amino acids. The J segment lost 4 bases and the V segment lost 0 bases, leaving 0 bases of the junction unmatched. Per the germline V gene, CDR1 is LGHNA and CDR2 is YNFKEQ. CDR3 bases: TGTGCCAGCAGCCAAGAACTAGCGGCAGATACGCAGTATTTT. Protein sequence: CASSQELAADTQYF.

The V and J genes are TRBV7-8 and TRBJ2-7, with 7 bases that match TRBD2. Germline loops: CDR1 SGHVS, CDR2 FQNEAQ. The CDR3 totals 17 residues. With V trimmed by 2 bases and J by 2 bases, 12 bases remained unmatched. The CDR3 DNA reads TGTGCCAGCAGCTTAAGTCTTAGGGCGCTAGCGGCCTACGAGCAGTACTTC. Its protein is CASSLSLRALAAYEQYF.

The chain has TRBV7-2 and TRBJ1-3; D remains unclear. Trimming removed 4 bases at V and 8 bases at J, with 18 bases between. This CDR3 is 15 amino acids long. Per germline, CDR1 SGHTA and CDR2 FQGNSA. CDR3 nucleotides: TGTGCCAGCAGCTCGTCCCTCGGCAGGATAGACACCATATATTTT. Translating gives CASSSSLGRIDTIYF.

The rearrangement links TRBV9 to TRBJ2-2; TRBD2 agrees at 12 bases. V lost 0 bases to trimming and J lost 5 bases; unmatched junction nucleotides: 2. The length of the CDR3 is 16 residues. Germline V CDR1 and CDR2: SGDLS, YYNGEE. CDR3 nucleotides: TGTGCCAGCAGCGTAGGGACTAGCGGGAATACCGGGGAGCTGTTTTTT. Translating gives CASSVGTSGNTGELFF.

This chain links TRBV19 with TRBJ2-7; the D is unclear. Trimming stripped 8 bases from V and 0 bases from J, with 11 bases between. CDR3 length equals 13 residues. Per the germline V gene, CDR1 is LNHDA and CDR2 is SQIVND (reference sequence). CDR3 coding DNA: TGTGCCAGTGCGGTCGCCGCCTCCTACGAGCAGTACTTC. Its translation: CASAVAASYEQYF. Together with reference TRBV19 and TRBJ2-7, the CDR3 gives the full variable domain: DGGITQSPKYLFRKEGQNVTLSCEQNLNHDAMYWYRQDPGQGLRLIYYSQIVNDFQKGDIAEGYSVSREKKESFPLTVTSAQKNPTAFYLCASAVAASYEQYFGPGTRLTVT.

The chain is built from TRBV7-3 and TRBJ1-6, with 7 bases lining up with TRBD1. The CDR3 is 14 residues long. Germline CDR1 is SGHTA and CDR2 is FQGTGA. The trim removed 2 bases at V and 10 bases at J, leaving 5 bases unmatched. CDR3 DNA: TGTGCCAGCAGCTTAGACAGGGTCGGGTCACCCCTCCACTTT. Its translation is CASSLDRVGSPLHF.

This clone occurred a few times. The chain joins TRBV28 to TRBJ1-5; 9 positions agree with TRBD1. Germline V gene sequence: CDR1 MDHEN, CDR2 SYDVKM. After removal of 11 bases from V and 0 bases from J, the junction contained 11 bases not matched to a gene. This CDR3 is built from 16 residues. This CDR3 reads CASRDRVSSSNQPQHF. Here the CDR3 DNA reads TGTGCCTCCCGGGACAGGGTTTCGAGTAGCAATCAGCCCCAGCATTTT.